Only one count was recorded for the clone carrying this T cell receptor (beta chain). Its antigen is not identified. These data are taken from a study of cytotoxic CD8 clonotypes in ibrutinib-treated CLL. Across the whole study: There were 11 relapsed/refractory patients and more than 14 treatment-naive patients, and fewer than 18 were IGHV unmutated.

Generated by immunoSEQ multiplex PCR, the TCRdb table keeps only in-frame clones and is missing some. Among under 200,000 clones, 81% were seen once, and the ten largest hold around 2%. Germline CDR1 reads MDHEN; CDR2 reads SYDVKM. The CDR3 has 16 amino acids. Deletions cut 3 bases from V and 0 bases from J, with 12 bases between. Whole-study findings and limits: The clonality went up when patients responded to ibrutinib and dropped back toward baseline at progression. Against age-matched healthy donors, baseline clonality ran higher and tracked circulating CD8+ T-cell counts.

The chain links TRBV28 to TRBJ1-3, with D uncertain. Source: PBMCs, taken after 12 months of ibrutinib treatment. The sequence was obtained from a human donor with chronic lymphocytic leukemia. CDR3 DNA sequence: TGTGCCAGCAGTTTGGGTACCGTCCACTCTGGAAACACCATATATTTT. Translating it yields CASSLGTVHSGNTIYF.